This TCR beta chain was recovered during a study of shared clonotypes between healthy human individuals. Findings of the study overall: Rarefaction showed that sequencing of sorted subsets was incomplete (despite large depth).

Genomic DNA from each subset was divided evenly over several immunoSEQ plates. Assay: immunoSEQ multiplex PCR; the TCRdb copy retains only in-frame clones and omits some. The sample gives around 2.1 million clones, 90% to 96% of which show up once; roughly 0.13% is in the top ten. The CDR3 spans 13 residues. Per the germline V gene, CDR1 is SGHTA and CDR2 is FQGNSA. V was cut by 3 bases and J by 1 base, with 6 bases left in between. Remarks on this clone: Its specificity is not known. Other nucleotide sequences from this sample produce the same CDR3.

Input material: naive CD4+ T cells sorted from blood. As to subset: CD45RA+ positively selected. J is TRBJ1-1 and V is TRBV7-2, with D possibly being TRBD1 (6 bases). The sequence derives from a man younger than 30 in good health. For the CDR3, the DNA is TGTGCCAGCAGCTTCAGGGGGAACACTGAAGCTTTCTTT. Protein: CASSFRGNTEAFF.